These T cell receptor beta chains were read from a single sample in a study of monozygotic twins with cystic fibrosis. The protocol was immunoSEQ multiplex PCR, while the TCRdb copy is restricted to in-frame clones and leaves out a portion. Altogether about 10,000 clones are present, 99% being singletons, with the ten largest covering about 0.41%. Sequences were obtained from blood. The receptors derive from a man between 18 and 35 years old with cystic fibrosis. CDR3s include the opening cysteine and the closing phenylalanine or tryptophan. Fields, in order: CDR3 DNA, CDR3 protein, V gene, clone size, CDR3 length, D gene, J gene. A D gene is named only where the DNA matches it firmly. Size tells how often a clone was seen (once, few, many) or the class of an expanded clone, and some rows leave it out.

cdr3_nt: TGTGCCAGCAGCCCCCCCCAACACGGGGACGGATCTAACTATGGCTACACCTTC
cdr3_aa: CASSPPQHGDGSNYGYTF
v_call: TRBV2
clone_size: NA
cdr3_length: 18
d_call: NA
j_call: TRBJ1-2

cdr3_nt: TGTGCCAGCAGTGGAAAGATCGAGGAGGGCTCGTGGAACGAGCAGTACTTC
cdr3_aa: CASSGKIEEGSWNEQYF
v_call: TRBV2
clone_size: once
cdr3_length: 17
d_call: NA
j_call: TRBJ2-7

cdr3_nt: TGTGCCAGCAGCCCACTATGGACGGGACAGAGCTCCTACGAGCAGTACTTC
cdr3_aa: CASSPLWTGQSSYEQYF
v_call: TRBV7-9
clone_size: NA
cdr3_length: 17
d_call: TRBD1
j_call: TRBJ2-7

cdr3_nt: TGCGCCAGCAGCCAACCGACTAGCGGGAGTATGTATGAGCAGTTCTTC
cdr3_aa: CASSQPTSGSMYEQFF
v_call: TRBV4-1
clone_size: NA
cdr3_length: 16
d_call: TRBD2
j_call: TRBJ2-1

cdr3_nt: TGTGCCAGCAGTCCTATTCAGAGGACAGGGGGTCAGCCCCAGCATTTT
cdr3_aa: CASSPIQRTGGQPQHF
v_call: TRBV28
clone_size: NA
cdr3_length: 16
d_call: TRBD1
j_call: TRBJ1-5

cdr3_nt: TGTGCCAGCAGCGTAGGAGCCGGGACAGGCTACAATGAGCAGTTCTTC
cdr3_aa: CASSVGAGTGYNEQFF
v_call: TRBV9
clone_size: NA
cdr3_length: 16
d_call: TRBD1
j_call: TRBJ2-1

cdr3_nt: TGTGCCAGCAGTGAAAATATGAGACACTCTGGAAACACCATATATTTT
cdr3_aa: CASSENMRHSGNTIYF
v_call: TRBV2
clone_size: NA
cdr3_length: 16
d_call: NA
j_call: TRBJ1-3

cdr3_nt: TGTGCCAGCAACAAGGGGGCCACTGAAGCTTTCTTT
cdr3_aa: CASNKGATEAFF
v_call: TRBV5-4
clone_size: NA
cdr3_length: 12
d_call: TRBD1
j_call: TRBJ1-1

cdr3_nt: TGTGCCAGTAGTATAACGGGTAAGAACACTGAAGCTTTCTTT
cdr3_aa: CASSITGKNTEAFF
v_call: TRBV19
clone_size: NA
cdr3_length: 14
d_call: NA
j_call: TRBJ1-1

cdr3_nt: TGTGCCAGCAGCCAGGACAGGGGGAGCAATCAGCCCCAGCATTTT
cdr3_aa: CASSQDRGSNQPQHF
v_call: TRBV11-2
clone_size: once
cdr3_length: 15
d_call: TRBD1
j_call: TRBJ1-5

cdr3_nt: TGCGCCAGCAGCCAAGTCGGTAGGGAGACGAGAGCTGGCTACACCTTC
cdr3_aa: CASSQVGRETRAGYTF
v_call: TRBV4-1
clone_size: NA
cdr3_length: 16
d_call: NA
j_call: TRBJ1-2

cdr3_nt: TGCGCCAGCAGTGTGTGGAGGGCTACTGAAGCTTTCTTT
cdr3_aa: CASSVWRATEAFF
v_call: TRBV10-2
clone_size: NA
cdr3_length: 13
d_call: NA
j_call: TRBJ1-1

cdr3_nt: TGTGCCTGGAGTGACAGATACTATGGCTACACCTTC
cdr3_aa: CAWSDRYYGYTF
v_call: TRBV30
clone_size: once
cdr3_length: 12
d_call: NA
j_call: TRBJ1-2

cdr3_nt: TGTGCCAGCAGGCGTCAGAGACACACCGGGGAGCTGTTTTTT
cdr3_aa: CASRRQRHTGELFF
v_call: TRBV2
clone_size: once
cdr3_length: 14
d_call: NA
j_call: TRBJ2-2

cdr3_nt: TGTGCCAGCAGCGTAGGACTAGCCCAAGAGACCCAGTACTTC
cdr3_aa: CASSVGLAQETQYF
v_call: TRBV9
clone_size: NA
cdr3_length: 14
d_call: TRBD2
j_call: TRBJ2-5

cdr3_nt: TGTGCCAGTAGTATCACGGGGTCCAATCAGCCCCAGCATTTT
cdr3_aa: CASSITGSNQPQHF
v_call: TRBV19
clone_size: NA
cdr3_length: 14
d_call: NA
j_call: TRBJ1-5

cdr3_nt: TGTGCCAGTACCAACGGGGTTGGGACCCAGTACTTC
cdr3_aa: CASTNGVGTQYF
v_call: TRBV19
clone_size: NA
cdr3_length: 12
d_call: NA
j_call: TRBJ2-5

cdr3_nt: TGTGCCAGCAGGGGGGACAGTAGAAACACCATATATTTT
cdr3_aa: CASRGDSRNTIYF
v_call: TRBV2
clone_size: NA
cdr3_length: 13
d_call: TRBD1
j_call: TRBJ1-3

cdr3_nt: TGTGCCAGTAGTCCCCTAGCGGGAAGTTCCTACAATGAGCAGTTCTTC
cdr3_aa: CASSPLAGSSYNEQFF
v_call: TRBV19
clone_size: once
cdr3_length: 16
d_call: TRBD2
j_call: TRBJ2-1

cdr3_nt: TGTGCCAGCAGCTTTTTGATGGGACAGGGGGTCTTC
cdr3_aa: CASSFLMGQGVF
v_call: TRBV7-9
clone_size: NA
cdr3_length: 12
d_call: TRBD1
j_call: TRBJ2-1

cdr3_nt: TGTGCCAGCAGCTTGCCCCACCTAACAGGGGCCCCAAAAGCTTTCTTT
cdr3_aa: CASSLPHLTGAPKAFF
v_call: TRBV5-4
clone_size: NA
cdr3_length: 16
d_call: TRBD1
j_call: TRBJ1-1

cdr3_nt: TGTGCCAGCAGCTTGGGACTAACCAAGGAAGAGACCCAGTACTTC
cdr3_aa: CASSLGLTKEETQYF
v_call: TRBV5-8
clone_size: NA
cdr3_length: 15
d_call: NA
j_call: TRBJ2-5

cdr3_nt: TGTGCCAGCAGCAAAATAGGCGTCCCCGACAGGGGCGGAGAGACCCAGTACTTC
cdr3_aa: CASSKIGVPDRGGETQYF
v_call: TRBV21-1
clone_size: NA
cdr3_length: 18
d_call: NA
j_call: TRBJ2-5

cdr3_nt: TGTGCCAGTAGTCCCCGGACTCGGCCGGGTGAGACCCAGTACTTC
cdr3_aa: CASSPRTRPGETQYF
v_call: TRBV19
clone_size: once
cdr3_length: 15
d_call: NA
j_call: TRBJ2-5

cdr3_nt: TGTGCCAGCAGTCAAGCAGGGAACACTGAAGCTTTCTTT
cdr3_aa: CASSQAGNTEAFF
v_call: TRBV7-2
clone_size: NA
cdr3_length: 13
d_call: NA
j_call: TRBJ1-1

cdr3_nt: TGTGCCAGCAGTCACGGACTAGCGGGGGGGTTTGGAGAGACCCAGTACTTC
cdr3_aa: CASSHGLAGGFGETQYF
v_call: TRBV27
clone_size: NA
cdr3_length: 17
d_call: TRBD2
j_call: TRBJ2-5

cdr3_nt: TGTGCCAGCAGTTTAGACAGGGGCTACTCACCCCTCCACTTT
cdr3_aa: CASSLDRGYSPLHF
v_call: TRBV2
clone_size: NA
cdr3_length: 14
d_call: TRBD1
j_call: TRBJ1-6

cdr3_nt: TGTGCCAGCAGGCGAGCGGGACTAGCGGGGGGTAACGAGCAGTACTTC
cdr3_aa: CASRRAGLAGGNEQYF
v_call: TRBV27
clone_size: NA
cdr3_length: 16
d_call: TRBD2
j_call: TRBJ2-7

cdr3_nt: TGTGCCAGCAGCCAAGGCCCCCCAGGGATCGACGAGCAGTACTTC
cdr3_aa: CASSQGPPGIDEQYF
v_call: TRBV14
clone_size: NA
cdr3_length: 15
d_call: NA
j_call: TRBJ2-7

cdr3_nt: TGTGCCAGCAACCACAGGGGTCAGACCGGGGAGCTGTTTTTT
cdr3_aa: CASNHRGQTGELFF
v_call: TRBV5-6
clone_size: once
cdr3_length: 14
d_call: TRBD1
j_call: TRBJ2-2

cdr3_nt: TGCAGCGCCGAAGAGGGGGTAGGGGGTGATTGGACCGGGGAGCTGTTTTTT
cdr3_aa: CSAEEGVGGDWTGELFF
v_call: TRBV29-1
clone_size: NA
cdr3_length: 17
d_call: NA
j_call: TRBJ2-2

cdr3_nt: TGCAGCGTTCAACTAGCGGCTCTTGATACGCAGTATTTT
cdr3_aa: CSVQLAALDTQYF
v_call: TRBV29-1
clone_size: NA
cdr3_length: 13
d_call: TRBD2
j_call: TRBJ2-3

cdr3_nt: TGTGCCAGCAGCCAACCGGGACAGGGCCCCTACGAGCAGTACTTC
cdr3_aa: CASSQPGQGPYEQYF
v_call: TRBV28
clone_size: NA
cdr3_length: 15
d_call: TRBD1
j_call: TRBJ2-7

cdr3_nt: TGTGCCAGTAGTATATCACACCTTGCCACCCTCCACTTT
cdr3_aa: CASSISHLATLHF
v_call: TRBV19
clone_size: once
cdr3_length: 13
d_call: NA
j_call: TRBJ1-6

cdr3_nt: TGCAGCGTTGAGGGACTCTTGAACACTGAAGCTTTCTTT
cdr3_aa: CSVEGLLNTEAFF
v_call: TRBV29-1
clone_size: NA
cdr3_length: 13
d_call: NA
j_call: TRBJ1-1

cdr3_nt: TGTGCCAGCAGCCAAGATTTTGACGCCATCAATCCCGGGGAGCTGTTTTTT
cdr3_aa: CASSQDFDAINPGELFF
v_call: TRBV14
clone_size: NA
cdr3_length: 17
d_call: NA
j_call: TRBJ2-2

cdr3_nt: TGTGCCACCCAGCTTAGGGTCAACACTGAAGCTTTCTTT
cdr3_aa: CATQLRVNTEAFF
v_call: TRBV10-3
clone_size: NA
cdr3_length: 13
d_call: NA
j_call: TRBJ1-1

cdr3_nt: TGTGCCATCAGTGAGCCGTTGCGCCGCAATGAGCAGTTCTTC
cdr3_aa: CAISEPLRRNEQFF
v_call: TRBV10-3
clone_size: NA
cdr3_length: 14
d_call: NA
j_call: TRBJ2-1

cdr3_nt: TGTGCCAGCAGTACCCGGGCTGGGGCCAACGTCCTGACTTTC
cdr3_aa: CASSTRAGANVLTF
v_call: TRBV14
clone_size: NA
cdr3_length: 14
d_call: NA
j_call: TRBJ2-6

cdr3_nt: TGTGCCAGCAGTTTTGAATTAGGGGCCCACAATGAGCAGTTCTTC
cdr3_aa: CASSFELGAHNEQFF
v_call: TRBV27
clone_size: NA
cdr3_length: 15
d_call: NA
j_call: TRBJ2-1

cdr3_nt: TGTGCCAGCAGCTTAGGGACAGCGAACACTGAAGCTTTCTTT
cdr3_aa: CASSLGTANTEAFF
v_call: TRBV7-9
clone_size: NA
cdr3_length: 14
d_call: NA
j_call: TRBJ1-1

cdr3_nt: TGCGCCAGCAGCCAACGTCCGACAGGGGGCGACGAGCAGTACTTC
cdr3_aa: CASSQRPTGGDEQYF
v_call: TRBV4-1
clone_size: NA
cdr3_length: 15
d_call: TRBD1
j_call: TRBJ2-7

cdr3_nt: TGTGCCAGCAGCCAAGACGAAACTGTCACAGATACGCAGTATTTT
cdr3_aa: CASSQDETVTDTQYF
v_call: TRBV4-2
clone_size: NA
cdr3_length: 15
d_call: NA
j_call: TRBJ2-3

cdr3_nt: TGCAGTGCTAGAACCGTAGACACCATATATTTT
cdr3_aa: CSARTVDTIYF
v_call: TRBV20-1
clone_size: NA
cdr3_length: 11
d_call: NA
j_call: TRBJ1-3

cdr3_nt: TGTGCCACCAGCAGCGGCCTAAATCAGCCCCAGCATTTT
cdr3_aa: CATSSGLNQPQHF
v_call: TRBV15
clone_size: NA
cdr3_length: 13
d_call: NA
j_call: TRBJ1-5

cdr3_nt: TGTGCCAGCCGACGGGGGGTTGAGCCCCAGCATTTT
cdr3_aa: CASRRGVEPQHF
v_call: TRBV6-1
clone_size: NA
cdr3_length: 12
d_call: NA
j_call: TRBJ1-5

cdr3_nt: TGTGCCAGCAGCCCTAGTCGACCCTCCTACGAGCAGTACTTC
cdr3_aa: CASSPSRPSYEQYF
v_call: TRBV5-6
clone_size: NA
cdr3_length: 14
d_call: NA
j_call: TRBJ2-7

cdr3_nt: TGTGCCAGCAGCCGAACCGGACAGGGGATAGAGACCCAGTACTTC
cdr3_aa: CASSRTGQGIETQYF
v_call: TRBV6-5
clone_size: NA
cdr3_length: 15
d_call: TRBD1
j_call: TRBJ2-5

cdr3_nt: TGTGCCAGCACCCGGGACAGGGGGCACGACAATGAGCAGTTCTTC
cdr3_aa: CASTRDRGHDNEQFF
v_call: TRBV4-2
clone_size: NA
cdr3_length: 15
d_call: TRBD1
j_call: TRBJ2-1

cdr3_nt: TGTGCCAGCAGTTACGCGGGCGGGGGGGCACCAGATACGCAGTATTTT
cdr3_aa: CASSYAGGGAPDTQYF
v_call: TRBV6-6
clone_size: NA
cdr3_length: 16
d_call: TRBD2
j_call: TRBJ2-3

cdr3_nt: TGTGCCTCCATGACAGGGAATGGCTACACCTTC
cdr3_aa: CASMTGNGYTF
v_call: TRBV30
clone_size: NA
cdr3_length: 11
d_call: TRBD1
j_call: TRBJ1-2

cdr3_nt: TGTGCCAGCAGTTACGGCGAAAACACTGAAGCTTTCTTT
cdr3_aa: CASSYGENTEAFF
v_call: TRBV6-5
clone_size: NA
cdr3_length: 13
d_call: NA
j_call: TRBJ1-1

cdr3_nt: TGTGCCAGCAGCCCCCGGGGGGCTCCAGATACGCAGTATTTT
cdr3_aa: CASSPRGAPDTQYF
v_call: TRBV9
clone_size: NA
cdr3_length: 14
d_call: NA
j_call: TRBJ2-3

cdr3_nt: TGTGCCAGCAGACCCTTAGATAGCTCCTACAATGAGCAGTTCTTC
cdr3_aa: CASRPLDSSYNEQFF
v_call: TRBV5-6
clone_size: NA
cdr3_length: 15
d_call: NA
j_call: TRBJ2-1

cdr3_nt: TGTGCCAGCAGCTTAGTAGGGAGCGGACAGTACTTC
cdr3_aa: CASSLVGSGQYF
v_call: TRBV7-8
clone_size: once
cdr3_length: 12
d_call: NA
j_call: TRBJ2-7

cdr3_nt: TGTGCCAGTAGTATGAGAGGGACAGAGCGTTACGAGCAGTACTTC
cdr3_aa: CASSMRGTERYEQYF
v_call: TRBV19
clone_size: NA
cdr3_length: 15
d_call: TRBD1
j_call: TRBJ2-7

cdr3_nt: TGTGCCAGTTTTGGAGTTGGTAGCGGGGGGGGCACAGATACGCAGTATTTT
cdr3_aa: CASFGVGSGGGTDTQYF
v_call: TRBV19
clone_size: NA
cdr3_length: 17
d_call: TRBD2
j_call: TRBJ2-3

cdr3_nt: TGTGCCAGCAGCTTAAGATCCAGCGGGGGTGACGAGCAGTACTTC
cdr3_aa: CASSLRSSGGDEQYF
v_call: TRBV7-9
clone_size: NA
cdr3_length: 15
d_call: TRBD2
j_call: TRBJ2-7

cdr3_nt: TGTGCCAGCAGCCGCGGGCAGGGCTACCCAGATACGCAGTATTTT
cdr3_aa: CASSRGQGYPDTQYF
v_call: TRBV14
clone_size: NA
cdr3_length: 15
d_call: NA
j_call: TRBJ2-3

cdr3_nt: TGTGCCAGCAGCATCCGGGACCGACTTAGGACTGAAGCTTTCTTT
cdr3_aa: CASSIRDRLRTEAFF
v_call: TRBV5-6
clone_size: once
cdr3_length: 15
d_call: NA
j_call: TRBJ1-1